The source of this T cell receptor beta chain is a study of early T cells in non-severe SARS-CoV-2 infection (TCRdb year 2021). Regarding the research as a whole: Because TCR sequencing relied on bulk RNA taken from unsorted whole blood, pairing of alpha and beta chains was not possible.

V loses 6 bases of germline sequence and J loses 9 bases, and the interval between the two ends is 15 bases. There are 13 amino acids in the CDR3, from cysteine to phenylalanine inclusive. The retained sequence is limited to the CDR3, 39 bases, with the frame set at the first base. A few counts support this clonotype. Its antigen specificity is not known. No base quality information exists; no much larger clone differs at one position. The library relied on 5' RACE. This sample was sequenced with a NextSeq 500. To correct for sequencing error and PCR bias, the TCR library protocol tagged individual cDNA molecules with unique molecular identifiers. Sequencing covered both TCR alpha and beta chains, and within each sample the abundances of alpha and beta sequences were tightly co-correlated. The study's processing was this. Decombinator V4 was used to annotate the V gene, J gene and CDR3 of the TCR sequences. Expanded TCRs were defined as changing significantly between any two time points under a Poisson model with p below 0.0001. TCR abundances were normalised to the total number of TCRs sequenced in each sample and reported as counts per million. MAIT TCRs were defined by TRAV1-2 paired with TRAJ12, TRAJ20 or TRAJ33, and iNKT TCRs by TRAV10 paired with TRAJ18. VDJdb, accessed on 1 November 2021, was searched for TCRs annotated for CMV, EBV and SARS-CoV-2, and TCRs annotated for more than one antigen were excluded. TCRdb redid the processing of the public reads, applying fastp at Q25 and MiXCR, and retained in-frame beta chains. Rows merge per CDR3 protein into single entries with the most common DNA and genes. TCRdb's processing, not the study's, gives the V and J calls here. Here the sample has 70,000 to 85,000 distinct CDR3 sequences; less than 15% occur a single time. The ten largest clonotypes hold 6% of the sample.

A case-control design nested within a healthcare worker cohort in London, UK, was used, with weekly nasopharyngeal swab PCR tests and blood sampling performed. Healthcare workers were recruited during the week of the UK lockdown, between 23 and 31 March 2020, and followed weekly for up to roughly 16 weeks. Study-wide findings and limitations: VDJdb matching was skewed toward anti-spike CD8 responses, so virus-specific expansions were likely underestimated and private and CD4 specificities were missed.

The specimen was whole blood. Here the chain combines TRBV12-3 or TRBV12-4 and TRBJ1-5, with TRBD1 perhaps the D gene, on 5 matching bases. The sequence was collected from an adult who was a healthcare worker with PCR-confirmed SARS-CoV-2 infection or an uninfected control (not recorded which). At the DNA level, the sequence is TGTGCCAGCAGGCCAGGGTACCGAGGGCCCCAGCATTTT. Its translation reads: CASRPGYRGPQHF.